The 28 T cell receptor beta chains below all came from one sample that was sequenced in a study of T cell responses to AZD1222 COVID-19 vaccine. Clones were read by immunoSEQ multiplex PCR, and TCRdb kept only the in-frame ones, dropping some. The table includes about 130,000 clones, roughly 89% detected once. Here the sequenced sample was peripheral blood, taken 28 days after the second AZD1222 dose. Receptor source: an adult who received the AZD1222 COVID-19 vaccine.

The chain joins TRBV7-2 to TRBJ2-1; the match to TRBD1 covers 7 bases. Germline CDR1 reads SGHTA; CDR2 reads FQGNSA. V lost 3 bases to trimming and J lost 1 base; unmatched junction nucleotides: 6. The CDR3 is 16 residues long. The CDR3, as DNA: TGTGCCAGCAGCTTGACCGGGACAGAATCCTACAATGAGCAGTTCTTC. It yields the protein CASSLTGTESYNEQFF.

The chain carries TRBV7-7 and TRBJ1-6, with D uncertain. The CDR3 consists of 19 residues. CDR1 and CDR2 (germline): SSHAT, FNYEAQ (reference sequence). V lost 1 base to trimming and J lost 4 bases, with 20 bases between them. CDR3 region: CASSLVVPTATTYNSPLHF. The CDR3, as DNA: TGTGCCAGCAGCTTAGTGGTACCGACCGCCACGACTTATAATTCACCCCTCCACTTT. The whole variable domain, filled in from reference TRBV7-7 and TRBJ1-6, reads GAGVSQSPRYKVTKRGQDVTLRCDPISSHATLYWYQQALGQGPEFLTYFNYEAQPDKSGLPSDRFSAERPEGSISTLTIQRTEQRDSAMYRCASSLVVPTATTYNSPLHFGNGTRLTVT.

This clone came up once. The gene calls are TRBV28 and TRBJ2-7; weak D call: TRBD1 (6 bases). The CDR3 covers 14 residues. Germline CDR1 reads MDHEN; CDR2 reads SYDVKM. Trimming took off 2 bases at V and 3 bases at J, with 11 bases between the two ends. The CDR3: CASSLVQGFYEQYF. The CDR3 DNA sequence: TGTGCCAGCAGTTTAGTCCAGGGGTTCTACGAGCAGTACTTC.

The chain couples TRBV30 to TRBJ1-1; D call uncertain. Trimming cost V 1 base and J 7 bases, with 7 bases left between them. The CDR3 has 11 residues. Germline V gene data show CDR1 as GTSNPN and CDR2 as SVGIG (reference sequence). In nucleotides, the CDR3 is TGTGCCTGGAGTGAACCTGATGAAGCTTTCTTT. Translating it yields CAWSEPDEAFF.

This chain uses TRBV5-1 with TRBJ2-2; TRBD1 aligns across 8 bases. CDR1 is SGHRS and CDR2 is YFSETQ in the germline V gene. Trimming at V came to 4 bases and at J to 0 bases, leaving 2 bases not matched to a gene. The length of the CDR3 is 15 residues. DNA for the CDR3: TGCGCCAGCAGCATGGGACAGGCGAACACCGGGGAGCTGTTTTTT. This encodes CASSMGQANTGELFF.

CDR3 region: CASSLADQPQHF. The CDR3, as DNA: TGTGCCAGCAGCTTAGCAGATCAGCCCCAGCATTTT. The chain joins TRBV7-9 to TRBJ1-5; D not resolved. Per germline, CDR1 SEHNR and CDR2 FQNEAQ (reference sequence). The length of the CDR3 is 12 residues. With 0 bases removed from V and 5 bases from J, the gap between germline ends came to 2 bases.

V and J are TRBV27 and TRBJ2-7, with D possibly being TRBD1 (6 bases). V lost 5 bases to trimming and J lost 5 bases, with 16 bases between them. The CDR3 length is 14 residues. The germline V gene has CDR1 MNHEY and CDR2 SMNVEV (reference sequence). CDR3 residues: CASSPRQDANEQYF. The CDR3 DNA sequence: TGTGCCAGCAGTCCGCGACAGGATGCGAACGAGCAGTACTTC.

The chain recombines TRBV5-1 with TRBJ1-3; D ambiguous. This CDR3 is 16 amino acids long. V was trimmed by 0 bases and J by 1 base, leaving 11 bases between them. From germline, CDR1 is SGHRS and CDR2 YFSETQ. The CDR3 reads CASSLEVFASGNTIYF. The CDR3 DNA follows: TGCGCCAGCAGCTTGGAGGTCTTTGCTTCTGGAAACACCATATATTTT.

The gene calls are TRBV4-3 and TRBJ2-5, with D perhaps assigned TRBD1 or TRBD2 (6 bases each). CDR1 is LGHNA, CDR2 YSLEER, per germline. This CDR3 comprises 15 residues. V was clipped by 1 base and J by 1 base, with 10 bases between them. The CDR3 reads CASSQGGARQETQYF. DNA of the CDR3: TGCGCCAGCAGCCAAGGGGGGGCGCGCCAAGAGACCCAGTACTTC.

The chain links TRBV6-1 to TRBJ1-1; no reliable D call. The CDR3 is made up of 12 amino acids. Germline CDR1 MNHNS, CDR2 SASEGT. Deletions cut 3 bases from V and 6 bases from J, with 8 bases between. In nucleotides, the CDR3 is TGTGCCAGCAGTGATTGGTTATCTGAAGCTTTCTTT. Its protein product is CASSDWLSEAFF.

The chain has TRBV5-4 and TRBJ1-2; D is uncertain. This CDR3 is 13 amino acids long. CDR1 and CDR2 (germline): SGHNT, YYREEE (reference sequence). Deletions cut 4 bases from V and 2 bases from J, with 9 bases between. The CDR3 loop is CASSPDGNYGYTF. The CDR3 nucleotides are TGTGCCAGCAGCCCAGACGGGAACTATGGCTACACCTTC.

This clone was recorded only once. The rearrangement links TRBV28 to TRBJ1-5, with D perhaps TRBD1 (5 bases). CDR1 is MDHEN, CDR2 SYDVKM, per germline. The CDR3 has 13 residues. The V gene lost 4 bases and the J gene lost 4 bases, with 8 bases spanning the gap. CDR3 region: CASSSGNNQPQHF. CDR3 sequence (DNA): TGTGCCAGCAGTTCAGGGAATAATCAGCCCCAGCATTTT. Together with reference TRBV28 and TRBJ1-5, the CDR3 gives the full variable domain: DVKVTQSSRYLVKRTGEKVFLECVQDMDHENMFWYRQDPGLGLRLIYFSYDVKMKEKGDIPEGYSVSREKKERFSLILESASTNQTSMYLCASSSGNNQPQHFGDGTRLSIL.

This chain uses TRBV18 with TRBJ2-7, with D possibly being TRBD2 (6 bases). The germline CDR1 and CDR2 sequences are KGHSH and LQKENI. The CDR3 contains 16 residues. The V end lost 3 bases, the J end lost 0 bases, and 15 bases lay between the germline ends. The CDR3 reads CASSPPLGGDSYEQYF. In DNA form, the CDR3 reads TGTGCCAGCTCACCGCCTCTCGGCGGGGACTCCTACGAGCAGTACTTC.

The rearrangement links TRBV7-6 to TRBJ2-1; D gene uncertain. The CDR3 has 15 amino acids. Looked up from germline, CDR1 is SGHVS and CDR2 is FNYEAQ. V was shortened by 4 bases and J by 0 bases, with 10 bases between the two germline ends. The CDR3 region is CASSSVGGSYNEQFF. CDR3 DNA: TGTGCCAGCAGCTCCGTGGGTGGCTCCTACAATGAGCAGTTCTTC. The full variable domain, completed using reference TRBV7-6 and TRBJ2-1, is GAGVSQSPRYKVTKRGQDVALRCDPISGHVSLYWYRQALGQGPEFLTYFNYEAQQDKSGLPNDRFSAERPEGSISTLTIQRTEQRDSAMYRCASSSVGGSYNEQFFGPGTRLTVL.

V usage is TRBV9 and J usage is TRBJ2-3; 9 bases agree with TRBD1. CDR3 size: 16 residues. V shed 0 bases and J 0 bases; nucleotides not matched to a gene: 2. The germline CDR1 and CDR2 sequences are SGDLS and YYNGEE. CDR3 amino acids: CASSVDGQGSTDTQYF. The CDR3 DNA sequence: TGTGCCAGCAGCGTAGATGGACAGGGGAGCACAGATACGCAGTATTTT.

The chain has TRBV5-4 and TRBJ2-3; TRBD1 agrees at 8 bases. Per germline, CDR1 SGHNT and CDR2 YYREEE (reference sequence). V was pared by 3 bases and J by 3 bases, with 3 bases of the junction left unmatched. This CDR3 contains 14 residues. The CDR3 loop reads CASSSDRATDTQYF. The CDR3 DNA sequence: TGTGCCAGCAGCTCGGACAGGGCGACAGATACGCAGTATTTT. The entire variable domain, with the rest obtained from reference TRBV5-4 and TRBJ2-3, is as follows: ETGVTQSPTHLIKTRGQQVTLRCSSQSGHNTVSWYQQALGQGPQFIFQYYREEENGRGNFPPRFSGLQFPNYSSELNVNALELDDSALYLCASSSDRATDTQYFGPGTRLTVL.

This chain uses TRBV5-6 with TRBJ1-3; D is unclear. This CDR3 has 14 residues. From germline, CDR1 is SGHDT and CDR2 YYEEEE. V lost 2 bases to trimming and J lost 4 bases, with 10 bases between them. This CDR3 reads CASSLRGSGNTIYF. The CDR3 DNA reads TGTGCCAGCAGCTTACGGGGTTCCGGAAACACCATATATTTT. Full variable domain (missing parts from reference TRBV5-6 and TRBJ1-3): DAGVTQSPTHLIKTRGQQVTLRCSPKSGHDTVSWYQQALGQGPQFIFQYYEEEERQRGNFPDRFSGHQFPNYSSELNVNALLLGDSALYLCASSLRGSGNTIYFGEGSWLTVV.

In nucleotides, the CDR3 is TGTGCCAGCAGAAACAGGGAAAACACTGAAGCTTTCTTT. Its protein is CASRNRENTEAFF. The genes are TRBV11-3 and TRBJ1-1, with a weak D call TRBD1 (6 bases). The length of the CDR3 is 13 residues. Per germline, CDR1 SGHNT and CDR2 YENEEA. V was clipped by 6 bases and J by 2 bases, with 10 bases between them.

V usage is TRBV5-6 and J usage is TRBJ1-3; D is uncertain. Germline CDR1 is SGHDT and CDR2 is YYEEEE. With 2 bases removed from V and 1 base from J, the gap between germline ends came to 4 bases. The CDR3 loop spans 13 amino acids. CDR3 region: CASSFGSGNTIYF. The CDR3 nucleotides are TGTGCCAGCAGCTTTGGATCTGGAAACACCATATATTTT.

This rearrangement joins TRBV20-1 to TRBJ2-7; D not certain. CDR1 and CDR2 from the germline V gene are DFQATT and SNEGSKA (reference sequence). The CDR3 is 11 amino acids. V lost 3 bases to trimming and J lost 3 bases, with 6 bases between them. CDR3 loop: CSASEVYEQYF. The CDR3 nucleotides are TGCAGTGCTAGCGAGGTCTACGAGCAGTACTTC.

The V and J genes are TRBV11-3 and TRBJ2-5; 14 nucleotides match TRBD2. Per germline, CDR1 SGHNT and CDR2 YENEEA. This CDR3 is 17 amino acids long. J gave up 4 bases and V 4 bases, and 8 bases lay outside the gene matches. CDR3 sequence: CASSSRLAGGPIETQYF. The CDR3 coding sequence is TGTGCCAGCAGCTCGCGACTAGCGGGGGGGCCAATAGAGACCCAGTACTTC. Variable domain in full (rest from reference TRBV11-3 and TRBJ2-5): EAGVVQSPRYKIIEKKQPVAFWCNPISGHNTLYWYLQNLGQGPELLIRYENEEAVDDSQLPKDRFSAERLKGVDSTLKIQPAELGDSAVYLCASSSRLAGGPIETQYFGPGTRLLVL.

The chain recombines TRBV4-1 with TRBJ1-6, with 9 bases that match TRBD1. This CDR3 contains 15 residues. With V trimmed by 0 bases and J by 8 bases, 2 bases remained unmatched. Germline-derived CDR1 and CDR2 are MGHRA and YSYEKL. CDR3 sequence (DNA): TGCGCCAGCAGCCAAGAAGGGACAGGGTATTCACCCCTCCACTTT. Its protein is CASSQEGTGYSPLHF.

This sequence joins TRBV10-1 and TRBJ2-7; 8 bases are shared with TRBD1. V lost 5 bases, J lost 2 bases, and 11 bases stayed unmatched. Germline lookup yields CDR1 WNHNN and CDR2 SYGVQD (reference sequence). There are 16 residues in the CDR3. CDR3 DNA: TGCGCCAGCAGTACAGATCAGGGGGCGCCGACCTACGAGCAGTACTTC. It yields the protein CASSTDQGAPTYEQYF.

DNA for the CDR3: TGCGCCAGCAGCCAGAAGGAGGAACGGGGCTATGGCTACACCTTC. Translated, it gives CASSQKEERGYGYTF. The V and J genes are TRBV4-3 and TRBJ1-2; D not resolved. Trimming took 3 bases from V and 4 from J, leaving 15 bases between them. Germline V gene lookup returns CDR1 LGHNA and CDR2 YSLEER. The CDR3 runs 15 residues.

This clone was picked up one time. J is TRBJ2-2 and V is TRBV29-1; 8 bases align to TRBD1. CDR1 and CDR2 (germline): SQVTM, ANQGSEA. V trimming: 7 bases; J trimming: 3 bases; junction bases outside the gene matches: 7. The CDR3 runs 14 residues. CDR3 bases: TGCAGCGCAAGGACAGGGTCGGACACCGGGGAGCTGTTTTTT. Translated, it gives CSARTGSDTGELFF.

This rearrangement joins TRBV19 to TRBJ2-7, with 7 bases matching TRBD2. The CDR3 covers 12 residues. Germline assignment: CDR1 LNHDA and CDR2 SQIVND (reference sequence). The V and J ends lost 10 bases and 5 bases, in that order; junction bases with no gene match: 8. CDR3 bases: TGTGCCACAGCCGGGACTATCCACGAGCAGTACTTC. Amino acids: CATAGTIHEQYF.

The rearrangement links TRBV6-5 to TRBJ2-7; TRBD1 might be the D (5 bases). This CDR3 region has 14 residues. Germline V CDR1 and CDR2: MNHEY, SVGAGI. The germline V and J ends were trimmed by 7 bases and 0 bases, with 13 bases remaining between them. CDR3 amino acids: CASMGQASSYEQYF. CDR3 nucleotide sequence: TGTGCCAGCATGGGGCAGGCTAGCTCCTACGAGCAGTACTTC.

This chain's CDR3 is CASSQDWTGEAFF. CDR3 in DNA: TGCGCCAGCAGCCAAGATTGGACAGGGGAAGCTTTCTTT. The V and J genes are TRBV4-3 and TRBJ1-1; 8 bases line up with TRBD1. Germline V gene lookup returns CDR1 LGHNA and CDR2 YSLEER. V dropped 0 bases and J dropped 8; count of bases not matched to a gene: 2. The CDR3 extends over 13 amino acids.